This T cell receptor beta chain comes out of a study of chemoradiotherapy in HPV16-positive cancers. Study-level information: Candidate HPV-specific clones and shared TCR motifs came from two HPV16-positive patients.

This clone came up a few times. Its antigen is as yet unknown. General study points: Non-HPV-specific T cells did not expand in tumors during treatment, whereas candidate HPV-specific clones and E7-related motifs did. In HPV16-positive patients, HPV-responsive T-cell expansion tracked better recurrence-free survival.

Some clones are missing from TCRdb's copy, which holds only in-frame ones; the method was immunoSEQ multiplex PCR. The sample has roughly 8,000 clones, about two thirds seen once. Sample collection occurred from a patient who underwent chemoradiotherapy. This sequence originates from a human donor with HPV-associated anogenital cancer.

CDR3 sequence reads: CASSQVADWSYEQYF. The CDR3 coding sequence is TGCGCCAGCAGCCAGGTAGCGGATTGGAGCTACGAGCAGTACTTC. The chain carries TRBV4-3 and TRBJ2-7; D may be TRBD2 (6 bases). Trimming shortened V by 3 bases and J by 3 bases, and 15 bases separated the two germline ends. The V gene's germline CDR1 is LGHNA and CDR2 YSLEER. This CDR3 has 15 residues.